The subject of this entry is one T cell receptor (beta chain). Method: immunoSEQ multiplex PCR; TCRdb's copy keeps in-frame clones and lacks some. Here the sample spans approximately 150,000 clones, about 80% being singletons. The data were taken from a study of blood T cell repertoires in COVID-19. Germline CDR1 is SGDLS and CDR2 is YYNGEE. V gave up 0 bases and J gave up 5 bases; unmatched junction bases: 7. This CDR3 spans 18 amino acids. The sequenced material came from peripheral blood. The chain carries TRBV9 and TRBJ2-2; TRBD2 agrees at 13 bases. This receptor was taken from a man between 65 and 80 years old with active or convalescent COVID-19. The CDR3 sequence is CASSVERGLAGETGELFF. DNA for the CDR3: TGTGCCAGCAGCGTAGAAAGAGGACTAGCGGGGGAAACCGGGGAGCTGTTTTTT.